The rows below give T cell receptor beta chains drawn from one sample of a study of blood T cells in healthy people across ages. TCRdb used MiXCR to reprocess the 5' RACE reads, holding one entry per CDR3 protein. The sample consists of more than 650,000 distinct CDR3 sequences, less than 70% of them appearing once. What was sequenced was blood. The receptor set was obtained from a man of 80 years or more in good health. The CDR3 runs from the conserved cysteine through the conserved F or W. The size field is filled for only some rows; it gives once, few, many or a size class.

CASSEQLAVQYRYAYF,16,.,TRBV6-1,TRBJ2-3
CASSIDRVYEQYF,13,once,TRBV21-1,TRBJ2-7
CASSLALRQGNEKLFF,16,.,TRBV7-2,TRBJ1-4
CASRARSYGCTF,12,.,TRBV12-3/TRBV12-4,TRBJ1-2
CASNLHMKGYTF,12,.,TRBV2,TRBJ1-2
CASTQRGGMGYGYTF,15,.,TRBV6-5,TRBJ1-2
CASTVGTVNEKLFF,14,.,TRBV6-5,TRBJ1-4
CASSPRPWTGNGVYTEAFF,19,.,TRBV27,TRBJ1-1
CSARWLADPQETQYF,15,.,TRBV20-1,TRBJ2-5
CASRPGLGGAISTDTQYF,18,.,TRBV7-9,TRBJ2-3
CASSERSGAGEQYF,14,few,TRBV6-1,TRBJ2-7
CASSYSGSGRGEQFF,15,.,TRBV6-5,TRBJ2-1
CASSLSAGGRGTQYF,15,.,TRBV7-8,TRBJ2-5
CASSVEGGSYNEQFF,15,.,TRBV9,TRBJ2-1
CATSRAQPDYGYTF,14,.,TRBV15,TRBJ1-2
CASSTQASYEQYF,13,.,TRBV2,TRBJ2-7
CASSLSGGFQETQYF,15,once,TRBV3-1,.
CASSLAPPGTSGSNEQFF,18,.,TRBV7-2,TRBJ2-1
CASSYFGTGPDTQYF,15,few,TRBV6-5,TRBJ2-3
CASSYSRSLRQRSSYEQYF,19,once,TRBV6-5,TRBJ2-7
CASRLGLAGDVYEQYF,16,few,TRBV5-1,TRBJ2-7
CASRDPAGIREKLFF,15,.,TRBV7-8,TRBJ1-4
CASSAPTGTNTGELFF,16,.,TRBV6-1,TRBJ2-2
CASSSTPSGDPYEQYF,16,.,TRBV5-1,TRBJ2-7
CASAYAGANVLTF,13,few,TRBV4-1,TRBJ2-6
CASSPGPGGIYEQYF,15,.,TRBV13,TRBJ2-7
CAISLGRGDGYEQYF,15,few,TRBV10-3,TRBJ2-7
CATYRGGEKLFF,12,.,TRBV2,TRBJ1-4
CASSYGGSPPLGEQYF,16,.,TRBV28,TRBJ2-7
CASSSGGHEQFF,12,.,TRBV7-2,TRBJ2-1
CSARAKRGAYNEQFF,15,.,TRBV20-1,TRBJ2-1
CASSQLETGPQREQYF,16,.,TRBV4-1,TRBJ2-7
CSAPTPTSGKNIQYF,15,many,TRBV20-1,TRBJ2-4
CASSRPPGEETQYF,14,.,TRBV18,TRBJ2-5
CASSLETKQGSGEQYF,16,.,TRBV5-4,.